This T cell receptor delta chain was identified in a study of Vδ1+ human thymocytes. After alphabeta T cell depletion, CD3+ Vdelta1+ Vdelta2- thymocytes were sorted. Between roughly 97% and 99.6% of sorted thymocytes were Vdelta1+. Study results and limitations: Unlike peripheral blood Vdelta1+ controls, thymic delta-chain sequences included about 20% Vdelta2 and few Vdelta3. Bulk data may be misread because of unexpected Vdelta2 sequences. Thymic TRG and TRD repertoires appeared highly polyclonal, with Gaussian CDR3 length distributions.

The template was reverse-transcribed extracted RNA. Multiplex PCR used pooled V-gene forward primers and a constant-region reverse primer to amplify CDR3s. TCRdb fed the multiplex PCR reads to CATT. The sample records fewer than 25,000 delta-chain clones, over 7% being singletons. This clone was observed a handful of times. Its antigen is still unknown. The CDR3 loop spans 17 amino acids. Germline CDR1 reads TSWWSYY; CDR2 reads QGS. Trimming removed 4 bases from V and 0 bases from J, with 18 bases in between. The chain links TRDV1 to TRDJ1, with D tentatively TRDD3 (5 bases). The sequenced sample was Vdelta1+ gamma-delta thymocytes from the thymus. Subset indicated: FACS-sorted CD3+ TCRalphabeta- TCRVdelta1+ TCRVdelta2- thymocytes. The clonotype originates from a child younger than two who had congenital heart surgery. CDR3 bases: TGTGCTCTTGGGGTGGGAACTGGACTCCATTACACCGATAAACTCATCTTT. Protein sequence: CALGVGTGLHYTDKLIF.